The 23 T cell receptor beta chains reported below all come from one sample, sequenced in a study of Graves' ophthalmopathy and Graves' hyperthyroidism (dated by TCRdb to 2016 to 2019). Sequencing used an Illumina HiSeq 2000. For repertoire sequencing, TCR beta CDR3 regions were amplified from RNA transcripts. The first round of RT-PCR was done with HTBI primers and the Qiagen OneStep RT-PCR kit, and was followed by a second round of multiplex PCR, then size selection and purification. The raw public reads went through TCRdb reprocessing: fastp at Q25, MiXCR clone calling, in-frame beta chains kept. Here each entry gathers all rows of one CDR3 protein and keeps the most common genes and DNA. The sample table holds roughly 410,000 distinct CDR3 sequences, of which approximately 15% were seen once. Jointly, the top ten make up around 7% of the sample. The sample was peripheral blood. These receptors were obtained from a woman under 30 with stable Graves' hyperthyroidism. Donor details come from another sample of the same person, matched by shared clones.

The chain is built from TRBV20-1 and TRBJ2-7; D may be TRBD1 or TRBD2 (6 bases each). The CDR3 has 14 residues. The germline V gene has CDR1 DFQATT and CDR2 SNEGSKA (reference sequence). V dropped 3 bases and J dropped 2 bases, with 14 bases sitting between them. The CDR3 is CSARTPRGPYEQYF. The CDR3 DNA is TGCAGTGCTAGGACCCCTCGGGGGCCCTACGAGCAGTACTTC.

This clonotype was recorded many times. The chain links TRBV11-2 to TRBJ1-3; D remains ambiguous. Trimming stripped 0 bases from V and 4 bases from J, with 10 bases between. CDR1 and CDR2 from the germline V gene are SGHAT and FQNNGV. The CDR3 covers 15 residues. CDR3: CASSLEGRGGNTIYF. The CDR3 region has the DNA TGTGCCAGCAGCTTAGAAGGGCGCGGCGGAAACACCATATATTTT.

This clonotype was recorded many times. The gene calls are TRBV7-6 and TRBJ2-5, with D possibly matching TRBD1 (6 bases). V was shortened by 4 bases and J by 5 bases, with 11 bases between the two germline ends. Germline V gives CDR1 SGHVS, CDR2 FNYEAQ. This CDR3 comprises 13 residues. CDR3 sequence reads: CASSSGQSETQYF. The CDR3 DNA reads TGTGCCAGCAGCTCGGGACAATCCGAGACCCAGTACTTC.

For this clonotype: This sequence may be a read error, since a much larger clone differs from it by one base. The CDR3 does not end in the conserved phenylalanine or tryptophan, so this is likely a read error. The V gene is TRBV27, the J gene TRBJ1-2, with 12 bases identical to TRBD1. Germline CDR1 and CDR2: MNHEY and SMNVEV (reference sequence). Trimming took 4 bases from V and 8 from J; bases not matched to a gene: 14. CDR3 length equals 17 residues. CDR3 loop: CASSSPSRDRGLAGYTY. The DNA for the CDR3 is TGTGCCAGCAGTTCCCCCTCCCGGGACAGGGGGCTCGCCGGCTACACCTAC.

This clonotype came up many times. V is TRBV2 and J is TRBJ1-1; D is uncertain. Germline V gene lookup returns CDR1 SNHLY and CDR2 FYNNEI. This CDR3 is 14 amino acids long. V lost 8 bases and J lost 4, with 17 bases in between. CDR3 amino acids: CASLYVLRSTEAFF. The CDR3 DNA reads as TGTGCCAGCTTGTACGTCCTGAGGTCCACTGAAGCTTTCTTT.

The sample holds many counts of this clonotype. The chain joins TRBV7-7 to TRBJ1-2; 10 bases are a match to TRBD1. V trimming: 5 bases; J trimming: 4 bases; junction bases outside the gene matches: 22. CDR1 SSHAT and CDR2 FNYEAQ come from the germline V gene (reference sequence). The CDR3 is 20 amino acids. The CDR3 region is CASSKGTGALVATATYGYTF. The CDR3, as DNA: TGTGCCAGCAGCAAAGGGACAGGGGCCCTCGTAGCCACCGCTACCTATGGCTACACCTTC.

This clonotype was found many times. The V call is TRBV5-1, the J call TRBJ1-1, with D perhaps matching TRBD1 (6 bases). V dropped 0 bases and J dropped 2 bases, with 17 bases sitting between them. CDR3 length: 17 amino acids. Germline assignment: CDR1 SGHRS and CDR2 YFSETQ. The CDR3 sequence: CASSLEAKARGNTEAFF. The DNA of the CDR3 is TGCGCCAGCAGCTTGGAGGCCAAGGCCAGGGGCAACACTGAAGCTTTCTTT.

This clonotype was observed at least ten times. The genes are TRBV5-6 and TRBJ1-2, with D unclear. The CDR3 spans 14 residues. Trimming removed 0 bases at V and 4 bases at J, with 10 bases between. Germline CDR1 SGHDT, CDR2 YYEEEE. CDR3: CASSLGAEAYGYTF. CDR3 bases: TGTGCCAGCAGCTTGGGTGCGGAGGCCTATGGCTACACCTTC.

This clonotype was recorded many times. The rearrangement uses TRBV20-1 and TRBJ2-7; TRBD2 matches 7 bases. The CDR3 loop spans 15 amino acids. Trimming removed 2 bases from V and 1 base from J; junction bases left unmatched: 8. Germline lookup yields CDR1 DFQATT and CDR2 SNEGSKA (reference sequence). CDR3 sequence: CSARYPTGGSYEQYF. The DNA for the CDR3 is TGCAGTGCTAGATACCCAACGGGGGGTTCCTACGAGCAGTACTTC.

This clonotype has ten or more counts. This chain joins TRBV2 and TRBJ2-5; D could derive from TRBD1 or TRBD2 (5 bases each). Trimming pared 6 bases from V and 2 bases from J, leaving 13 bases between. Germline loops: CDR1 SNHLY, CDR2 FYNNEI. This CDR3 has 14 residues. The DNA for the CDR3 is TGTGCCAGCAGAGTCGGGACCTTTCAAGAGACCCAGTACTTC. Protein: CASRVGTFQETQYF.

In this sample, this clonotype turned up a few times. The rearrangement joins TRBV11-2 to TRBJ1-2; D unresolved. The V end was cut by 5 bases, the J end by 2 bases, with 15 bases between. In germline, CDR1 is SGHAT, CDR2 FQNNGV. The CDR3 has 15 residues. CDR3 DNA: TGTGCCAGCAGCCAGACGGGCAGTCTGAACTATGGCTACACCTTC. Translating it yields CASSQTGSLNYGYTF.

The chain recombines TRBV4-1 with TRBJ2-2; D might be TRBD1 (6 bases). Trimming pared 3 bases from V and 3 bases from J, leaving 11 bases between. This CDR3 contains 15 residues. The germline V gene encodes CDR1 MGHRA and CDR2 YSYEKL. The chain's CDR3 is CASSQIQGDTGELFF. Written as DNA, the CDR3 is TGCGCCAGCAGCCAGATACAGGGAGACACCGGGGAGCTGTTTTTT.

Of note for this clonotype: The junction differs from germline at one of its ends, possibly a read error. The chain combines TRBV6-1 with TRBJ2-7; TRBD1 matches 7 bases. The length of the CDR3 is 12 residues. Germline CDR1 MNHNS, CDR2 SASEGT. The CDR3 loop reads CASARQGYDQYF. Here the CDR3 DNA reads TGTGCCAGCGCAAGACAGGGCTACGATCAGTACTTC.

This clonotype has just a few counts. This sequence joins TRBV24-1 and TRBJ1-5, with D hard to call. From germline, CDR1 is KGHDR and CDR2 SFDVKD. CDR3 length: 14 residues. Trimming left V 3 bases short and J 0 bases short, with 5 bases between. In DNA form, the CDR3 reads TGTGCCACCAGTGATACAGATAGCAATCAGCCCCAGCATTTT. Protein sequence: CATSDTDSNQPQHF.

This clonotype was observed at least ten times. This chain links TRBV11-2 with TRBJ2-7; TRBD2 matches at 8 bases. The trim removed 7 bases at V and 3 bases at J, leaving 11 bases unmatched. The CDR3 extends over 15 amino acids. CDR1 is SGHAT, CDR2 FQNNGV, per germline. In DNA form, the CDR3 reads TGTGCCAGCAACCCGCCAGGACTAGCAAGCTACGAGCAGTACTTC. It codes for CASNPPGLASYEQYF.

The V call is TRBV6-1, the J call TRBJ2-5; D call uncertain. Between the trimmed V and J ends, which lost 3 bases and 4 bases, there was a span of 12 bases. This CDR3 contains 14 residues. CDR1 is MNHNS and CDR2 is SASEGT in the germline V gene. CDR3 in amino acids: CASSEELGTETQYF. The CDR3 nucleotides are TGTGCCAGCAGTGAGGAGCTGGGCACAGAGACCCAGTACTTC.

The rearrangement links TRBV12-3 or TRBV12-4 to TRBJ2-7; TRBD1 agrees at 11 bases. This CDR3 region has 14 residues. V was clipped by 6 bases and J by 5 bases; unmatched bases: 6. For the CDR3, the DNA is TGTGCCAGCAGCAGGACAGGGGGCCAGGACGAGCAGTACTTC. This encodes CASSRTGGQDEQYF.

This clonotype was detected many times. The rearrangement links TRBV18 to TRBJ1-6, with TRBD1 matching over 10 bases. V shed 5 bases and J 5 bases; nucleotides not matched to a gene: 3. Per the germline V gene, CDR1 is KGHSH and CDR2 is LQKENI. This CDR3 has 15 amino acids. CDR3: CASSETGGDNSPLHF. The CDR3 DNA follows: TGTGCCAGCTCAGAGACAGGGGGCGATAATTCACCCCTCCACTTT.

This clonotype came up many times. The CDR3 spells CASSPDSGGLLLRRVGYTF. The CDR3 DNA follows: TGTGCCAGCAGCCCAGATTCGGGAGGACTCTTGTTGCGGAGAGTTGGCTACACCTTC. The V and J genes are TRBV7-9 and TRBJ1-2; D not certain. CDR1 is SEHNR and CDR2 is FQNEAQ in the germline V gene (reference sequence). Trimming pared 5 bases from V and 7 bases from J, leaving 32 bases between. This CDR3 comprises 19 residues.

This clonotype was seen ten or more times. The rearrangement joins TRBV7-8 to TRBJ1-3; D may be TRBD1 (5 bases). Germline loops: CDR1 SGHVS, CDR2 FQNEAQ. V shed 2 bases and J shed 4 bases, with 15 bases lying between them. The CDR3 contains 16 residues. In nucleotides, the CDR3 is TGTGCCAGCAGCTTAAATTTCGGGGACGTCGGAAACACCATATATTTT. Amino acid sequence: CASSLNFGDVGNTIYF.

This clonotype was observed at least ten times. One end of the junction is discordant with germline, which a read error may explain. The genes are TRBV11-2 and TRBJ2-7, with D perhaps being TRBD1 or TRBD2 (5 bases each). Germline CDR1 reads SGHAT; CDR2 reads FQNNGV. The CDR3 is 16 amino acids. CDR3 nucleotides: TGTGCCAGCAGCATAGACCGCGAATCGGGACGCTACGAGCAGTACTTC. Its protein product is CASSIDRESGRYEQYF.

This chain connects TRBV19 to TRBJ2-5, with a possible D match to TRBD2 (5 bases). This CDR3 is 13 amino acids long. The germline CDR1 and CDR2 sequences are LNHDA and SQIVND (reference sequence). V shed 6 bases and J shed 5 bases, with 13 bases lying between them. The CDR3 nucleotides are TGTGCCAGTAGCCCAAACGGCGGGGAGACCCAGTACTTC. As protein: CASSPNGGETQYF.

In its sample, this clonotype was seen many times. The chain couples TRBV6-2 or TRBV6-3 to TRBJ2-5; 11 bases match TRBD2. Trimming removed 1 base from V and 5 bases from J; junction bases left unmatched: 18. Per germline, CDR1 MNHEY and CDR2 SVGEGT. This CDR3 region has 20 residues. The DNA of the CDR3 is TGTGCCAGCAGTTACTACCCGCCCCTAGCGGGGGGCAACCACGGGGAGACCCAGTACTTC. Translated, it gives CASSYYPPLAGGNHGETQYF.